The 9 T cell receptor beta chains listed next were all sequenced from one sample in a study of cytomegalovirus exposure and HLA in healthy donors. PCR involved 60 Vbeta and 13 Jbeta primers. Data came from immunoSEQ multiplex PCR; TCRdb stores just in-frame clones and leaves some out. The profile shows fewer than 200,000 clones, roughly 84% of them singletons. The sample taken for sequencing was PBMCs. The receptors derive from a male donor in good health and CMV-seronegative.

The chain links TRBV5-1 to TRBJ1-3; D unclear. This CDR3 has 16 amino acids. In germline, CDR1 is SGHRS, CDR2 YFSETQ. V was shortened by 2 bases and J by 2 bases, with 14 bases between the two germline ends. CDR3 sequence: CASSLTTDWPGNTIYF. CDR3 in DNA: TGCGCCAGCAGCTTAACCACTGACTGGCCTGGAAACACCATATATTTT.

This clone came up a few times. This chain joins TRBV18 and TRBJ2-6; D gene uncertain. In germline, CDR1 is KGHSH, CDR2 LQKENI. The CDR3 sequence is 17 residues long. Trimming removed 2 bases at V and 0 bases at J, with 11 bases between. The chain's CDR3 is CASSPFERVSGANVLTF. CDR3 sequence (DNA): TGTGCCAGCTCACCATTCGAACGGGTCTCTGGGGCCAACGTCCTGACTTTC.

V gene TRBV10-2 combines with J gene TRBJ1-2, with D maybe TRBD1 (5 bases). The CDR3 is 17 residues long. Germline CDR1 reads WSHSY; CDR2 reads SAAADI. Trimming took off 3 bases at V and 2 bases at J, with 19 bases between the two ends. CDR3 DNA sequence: TGCGCCAGCAGTGATTCCTGGACACCGACCTCCAACTATGGCTACACCTTC. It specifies CASSDSWTPTSNYGYTF.

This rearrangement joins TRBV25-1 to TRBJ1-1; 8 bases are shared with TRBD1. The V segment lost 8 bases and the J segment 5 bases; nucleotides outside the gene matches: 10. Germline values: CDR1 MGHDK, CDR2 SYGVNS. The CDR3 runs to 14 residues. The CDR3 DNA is TGTGCCAGCGGGGGGACAGGTGAGTGGACTGAAGCTTTCTTT. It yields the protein CASGGTGEWTEAFF. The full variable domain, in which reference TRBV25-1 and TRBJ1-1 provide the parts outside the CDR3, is EADIYQTPRYLVIGTGKKITLECSQTMGHDKMYWYQQDPGMELHLIHYSYGVNSTEKGDLSSESTVSRIRTEHFPLTLESARPSHTSQYLCASGGTGEWTEAFFGQGTRLTVV.

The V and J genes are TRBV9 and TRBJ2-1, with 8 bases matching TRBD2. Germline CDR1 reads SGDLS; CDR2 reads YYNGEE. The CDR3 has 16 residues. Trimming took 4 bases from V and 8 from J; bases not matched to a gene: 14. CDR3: CASSTQPGLGGHEQFF. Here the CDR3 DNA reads TGTGCCAGCAGCACCCAACCGGGACTAGGTGGACATGAGCAGTTCTTC.

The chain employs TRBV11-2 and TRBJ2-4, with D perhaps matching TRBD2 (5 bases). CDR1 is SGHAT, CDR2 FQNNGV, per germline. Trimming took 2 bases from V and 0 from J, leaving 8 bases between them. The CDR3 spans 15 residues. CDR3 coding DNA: TGTGCCAGCAGCTTATCCCGGGGAGCCAAAAACATTCAGTACTTC. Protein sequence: CASSLSRGAKNIQYF.

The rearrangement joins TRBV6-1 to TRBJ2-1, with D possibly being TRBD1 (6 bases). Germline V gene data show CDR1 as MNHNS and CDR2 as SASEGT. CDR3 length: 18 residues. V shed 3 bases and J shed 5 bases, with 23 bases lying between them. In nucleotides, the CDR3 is TGTGCCAGCAGTGACCGCCCCAGGGGCATAGGGAAGAACAATGAGCAGTTCTTC. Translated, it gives CASSDRPRGIGKNNEQFF.

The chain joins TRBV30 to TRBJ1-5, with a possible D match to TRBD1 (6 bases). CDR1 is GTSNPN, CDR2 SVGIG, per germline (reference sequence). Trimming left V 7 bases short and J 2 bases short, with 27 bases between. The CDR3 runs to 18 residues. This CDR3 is CALERGGGSSKGNQPQHF. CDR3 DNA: TGTGCCTTAGAAAGGGGGGGCGGCTCCTCCAAGGGCAATCAGCCCCAGCATTTT.

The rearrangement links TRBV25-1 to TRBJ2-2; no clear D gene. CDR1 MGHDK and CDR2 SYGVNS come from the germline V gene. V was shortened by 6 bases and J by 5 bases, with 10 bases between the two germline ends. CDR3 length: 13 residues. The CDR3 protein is CASREPVTGELFF. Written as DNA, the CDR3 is TGTGCCAGCAGAGAACCGGTTACCGGGGAGCTGTTTTTT.